The 29 T cell receptor beta chains reported below all come from one sample, sequenced in a study of PD-1 blockade in classical Hodgkin lymphoma. Time point given: cycle 4 day 1 (C4D1), after less than 7 weeks of nivolumab. Autologous stem cell transplantation was followed by relapse in every patient, and brentuximab vedotin exposure varied. Using immunoSEQ multiplex PCR, the repertoire was profiled, and TCRdb retains in-frame clones only, with some absent. The sample has tens of thousands of clones, around 90% seen once. This sample comprised peripheral blood mononuclear cells (PBMCs), obtained before the fourth cycle of nivolumab. Receptors were obtained from a human donor with classical Hodgkin lymphoma.

As for this clone: At one of its ends the junction is not consistent with the germline gene, which may arise from a read error. V usage is TRBV11-1 and J usage is TRBJ2-2; possibly TRBD2 for D (6 bases). Germline values: CDR1 SGHAT, CDR2 FQDESV (reference sequence). This CDR3 region has 12 residues. CDR3 protein: CASSGGRSSRLF. CDR3 DNA: TGTGCCAGCAGCGGAGGGAGGTCATCAAGGCTTTTT.

The rearrangement uses TRBV7-9 and TRBJ1-5; 9 positions match TRBD1. V lost 6 bases, J lost 3 bases, and 6 bases stayed unmatched. Germline-derived CDR1 and CDR2 are SEHNR and FQNEAQ (reference sequence). The CDR3 consists of 15 residues. CDR3 bases: TGTGCCAGCAGTCCCGGGACAGGGCCCAATCAGCCCCAGCATTTT. This gives the protein CASSPGTGPNQPQHF.

CDR3 region: CASSLVGGTNTGELFF. Here the CDR3 DNA reads TGCGCCAGCAGCTTGGTGGGAGGCACTAACACCGGGGAGCTGTTTTTT. The chain carries TRBV5-1 and TRBJ2-2, with D possibly TRBD2 on 6 matching bases. Germline CDR1 and CDR2: SGHRS and YFSETQ. This CDR3 spans 16 amino acids. The V end was cut by 0 bases, the J end by 2 bases, with 11 bases between.

V usage is TRBV9 and J usage is TRBJ1-1; no reliable D call. The CDR3 covers 14 residues. Looked up from germline, CDR1 is SGDLS and CDR2 is YYNGEE. Trimming cost V 0 bases and J 0 bases, with 6 bases left between them. The CDR3, as DNA: TGTGCCAGCAGCGTAGTGTCCTTGAACACTGAAGCTTTCTTT. Translated: CASSVVSLNTEAFF.

The chain joins TRBV6-4 to TRBJ2-1; 10 bases map to TRBD2. Germline V gives CDR1 MRHNA, CDR2 SNTAGT. The V and J ends lost 0 bases and 4 bases, in that order; junction bases with no gene match: 0. CDR3 length: 15 residues. CDR3: CASSDSTSGYNEQFF. The CDR3, as DNA: TGTGCCAGCAGTGACTCGACTAGCGGGTACAATGAGCAGTTCTTC.

The chain recombines TRBV6-5 with TRBJ1-2, with 9 bases identical to TRBD1. Germline trimming cut 2 bases from V and 5 bases from J; bases unmatched to any gene: 3. This CDR3 spans 14 amino acids. Germline lookup yields CDR1 MNHEY and CDR2 SVGAGI. CDR3 residues: CASSYVDRGYGYTF. Written as DNA, the CDR3 is TGTGCCAGCAGTTACGTGGACAGGGGTTATGGCTACACCTTC.

The chain combines TRBV13 with TRBJ2-7; D assignment may be TRBD1 or TRBD2 (5 bases each). There are 14 residues in the CDR3. Germline CDR1 and CDR2: PRHDT and FYEKMQ (reference sequence). V was clipped by 7 bases and J by 4 bases, with 17 bases between them. CDR3 nucleotide sequence: TGTGCCAGCACCCTTCGGGGCTCCCGGTACGAGCAGTACTTC. Translating it yields CASTLRGSRYEQYF.

V usage is TRBV27 and J usage is TRBJ2-3, with D perhaps matching TRBD1 or TRBD2 (5 bases each). With 6 bases removed from V and 1 base from J, the gap between germline ends came to 20 bases. The germline V gene has CDR1 MNHEY and CDR2 SMNVEV (reference sequence). The CDR3 spans 17 residues. In DNA, the CDR3 is TGTGCCAGCAGGGCGCTCCGGGACCCGAAACGCACAGATACGCAGTATTTT. Amino acid sequence: CASRALRDPKRTDTQYF.

The table lists this clone with a count of one. V usage is TRBV9 and J usage is TRBJ1-3, with 7 positions matching TRBD1. This CDR3 comprises 17 residues. Germline assignment: CDR1 SGDLS and CDR2 YYNGEE. Trimming removed 4 bases from V and 0 bases from J; junction bases left unmatched: 10. DNA for the CDR3: TGTGCCAGCAGCACCTCCGGGACAGCTTTCTCTGGAAACACCATATATTTT. Protein: CASSTSGTAFSGNTIYF.

The genes are TRBV5-1 and TRBJ2-7; the match to TRBD2 covers 8 bases. CDR3 length equals 17 residues. Unmatched junction bases numbered 11, after V lost 3 bases and J lost 0 bases. The germline CDR1 and CDR2 sequences are SGHRS and YFSETQ. In DNA form, the CDR3 reads TGCGCCAGCAGCTCACGGGGGGGCGGCGTGCGCTCCTACGAGCAGTACTTC. This gives the protein CASSSRGGGVRSYEQYF.

V is TRBV2 and J is TRBJ1-5, with 8 nucleotides matching TRBD1. Germline V gene data show CDR1 as SNHLY and CDR2 as FYNNEI. The CDR3 covers 15 residues. V lost 6 bases to trimming and J lost 1 base; unmatched junction nucleotides: 5. The CDR3 DNA follows: TGTGCCAGCAGACCCGACAGGGGCAGCAATCAGCCCCAGCATTTT. It is translated as CASRPDRGSNQPQHF.

This clone was seen just once. The chain couples TRBV11-3 to TRBJ1-1; D not certain. The V and J ends lost 3 bases and 8 bases respectively, with 13 bases between them. Germline V gene data show CDR1 as SGHNT and CDR2 as YENEEA. This CDR3 is 13 amino acids long. The CDR3 reads CASSFPGPQEAFF. Here the CDR3 DNA reads TGTGCCAGCAGCTTCCCCGGACCCCAAGAAGCTTTCTTT.

J is TRBJ2-7 and V is TRBV14, with a tentative D call TRBD2 (6 bases). Germline V gene sequence: CDR1 SGHDN, CDR2 FVKESK. Trimming took 4 bases from V and 3 from J, leaving 19 bases between them. The CDR3 spans 16 residues. CDR3 nucleotides: TGTGCCAGCAGCCGCGGGACGACCCGAACCCTCTACGAGCAGTACTTC. Translated, it gives CASSRGTTRTLYEQYF.

This chain joins TRBV28 and TRBJ2-3, with D tentatively TRBD1 or TRBD2 (5 bases each). V dropped 1 base and J dropped 0 bases, with 17 bases sitting between them. This CDR3 region has 18 residues. Germline V CDR1 and CDR2: MDHEN, SYDVKM. The CDR3 coding sequence is TGTGCCAGCAGTTTATTCTCGGGACCGACCACTAGCACAGATACGCAGTATTTT. It translates to CASSLFSGPTTSTDTQYF.

This sequence joins TRBV27 and TRBJ2-7; TRBD1 matches 7 bases. The junction had 7 bases not matched to a gene; V was cut back by 5 bases and J by 3 bases. The CDR3 runs to 14 residues. Germline V CDR1 and CDR2: MNHEY, SMNVEV (reference sequence). CDR3: CASSLLSGGYEQYF. CDR3 nucleotides: TGTGCCAGCAGTCTCCTGTCAGGGGGCTACGAGCAGTACTTC.

The chain links TRBV19 to TRBJ1-4, with TRBD1 matching over 10 bases. This CDR3 comprises 15 residues. Germline CDR1 LNHDA, CDR2 SQIVND (reference sequence). After removal of 5 bases from V and 6 bases from J, the junction contained 6 bases not matched to a gene. In DNA form, the CDR3 reads TGTGCCAGTAGTCCTCCGGGACAGGGGCATGAAAAACTGTTTTTT. Translating gives CASSPPGQGHEKLFF.

This chain links TRBV7-3 with TRBJ2-7, with 10 bases lining up with TRBD2. Germline trimming cut 4 bases from V and 4 bases from J; bases unmatched to any gene: 7. Germline lookup yields CDR1 SGHTA and CDR2 FQGTGA. This CDR3 has 15 amino acids. The CDR3: CASSSPSGSGYEQYF. CDR3 DNA sequence: TGTGCCAGCAGCTCACCTAGCGGGAGTGGTTACGAGCAGTACTTC.

About this clone itself: The junction departs from the called germline gene at one end, perhaps through a read error. The chain joins TRBV5-6 to TRBJ2-5; D is unresolved. Germline V CDR1 and CDR2: SGHDT, YYEEEE. The CDR3 loop spans 11 amino acids. The CDR3 DNA sequence: TGTGCCAGCAGCTTGGGGGTACCCAAAGACTTC. Translation gives CASSLGVPKDF. The full variable domain, its missing parts supplied by reference TRBV5-6 and TRBJ2-5, is DAGVTQSPTHLIKTRGQQVTLRCSPKSGHDTVSWYQQALGQGPQFIFQYYEEEERQRGNFPDRFSGHQFPNYSSELNVNALLLGDSALYLCASSLGVPKDFGPGTRLLVL.

CDR3 coding DNA: TGTGCCAGCAGCAACCCGGGGCCCCTACCGGAAGAGACCCAGTACTTC. Amino acid sequence: CASSNPGPLPEETQYF. The gene calls are TRBV7-9 and TRBJ2-5; perhaps D is TRBD1 or TRBD2 (5 bases each). The CDR3 totals 16 residues. Between the trimmed V and J ends, which lost 5 bases and 3 bases, there was a span of 19 bases. Germline loops: CDR1 SEHNR, CDR2 FQNEAQ (reference sequence).

The chain joins TRBV28 to TRBJ1-5; 7 bases agree with TRBD1. The CDR3 has 15 amino acids. The V segment lost 6 bases and the J segment 0 bases; nucleotides outside the gene matches: 5. The germline gives CDR1 MDHEN, CDR2 SYDVKM. The CDR3 DNA reads as TGTGCCAGCAGGAGGGGACAGAATAGCAATCAGCCCCAGCATTTT. This sequence encodes CASRRGQNSNQPQHF.

On this clone: One end of the junction varies from germline; a read error may be responsible. The chain couples TRBV7-7 to TRBJ2-5, with a weak D call TRBD1 (6 bases). The CDR3 is made up of 16 amino acids. In germline, CDR1 is SSHAT, CDR2 FNYEAQ (reference sequence). The CDR3 DNA reads as TGTGCTAGCAGCTTAGAGGTACAGGGAGCGTTGGAGACCCAGTACTTC. Translating gives CASSLEVQGALETQYF.

The chain combines TRBV6-5 with TRBJ2-2; a possible D gene is TRBD1 (5 bases). V was shortened by 8 bases and J by 7 bases, with 11 bases between the two germline ends. Germline CDR1 is MNHEY and CDR2 is SVGAGI. The CDR3 is made up of 12 amino acids. Here the CDR3 DNA reads TGTGCCAGCTCCCTAGGGGTCGGGGAGCTGTTTTTT. It codes for CASSLGVGELFF.

The chain carries TRBV12-5 and TRBJ2-7, with TRBD1 identical over 10 bases. The trim removed 1 base at V and 2 bases at J, leaving 11 bases unmatched. The CDR3 is made up of 18 amino acids. Germline V gives CDR1 LGHNT, CDR2 FRNRAP. The CDR3 spells CASGLGNDRGRSPYEQYF. CDR3 nucleotides: TGTGCTAGTGGTTTGGGGAACGACAGGGGGCGGTCACCCTACGAGCAGTACTTC.

The chain couples TRBV9 to TRBJ2-1; maybe TRBD1 (6 bases). V was pared by 0 bases and J by 6 bases, with 13 bases between. This CDR3 has 15 residues. Germline CDR1 reads SGDLS; CDR2 reads YYNGEE. The CDR3 sequence: CASSVVGHKSNEQFF. DNA of the CDR3: TGTGCCAGCAGCGTAGTGGGACACAAAAGCAATGAGCAGTTCTTC. The entire variable domain, with the rest obtained from reference TRBV9 and TRBJ2-1, is as follows: DSGVTQTPKHLITATGQRVTLRCSPRSGDLSVYWYQQSLDQGLQFLIQYYNGEERAKGNILERFSAQQFPDLHSELNLSSLELGDSALYFCASSVVGHKSNEQFFGPGTRLTVL.

V usage is TRBV10-3 and J usage is TRBJ2-7; tentatively, D is TRBD1 (5 bases). Trimming removed 6 bases from V and 1 base from J, with 10 bases in between. The CDR3 loop spans 13 amino acids. Germline V gives CDR1 ENHRY, CDR2 SYGVKD. CDR3 loop: CAIRSTGSYEQYF. CDR3 DNA: TGTGCCATCAGGTCCACAGGTTCCTACGAGCAGTACTTC.

The chain recombines TRBV5-4 with TRBJ1-6; D is uncertain. V lost 0 bases and J 6 bases, leaving 13 bases between the germline ends. The CDR3 is 16 amino acids. Looked up from germline, CDR1 is SGHNT and CDR2 is YYREEE (reference sequence). The CDR3 spells CASSLAPQLSNSPLHF. The DNA of the CDR3 is TGTGCCAGCAGCTTGGCGCCTCAACTGAGTAATTCACCCCTCCACTTT.

This sequence joins TRBV6-5 and TRBJ2-3; 8 nucleotides match TRBD1. The CDR3 covers 14 residues. V was clipped by 1 base and J by 12 bases; unmatched bases: 9. In germline, CDR1 is MNHEY, CDR2 SVGAGI. CDR3 coding DNA: TGTGCCAGCAGTTACTTAAGAGGACAGGGTGACCAGTATTTT. Translated, it gives CASSYLRGQGDQYF.

The DNA for the CDR3 is TGTGCCAGCTCCCCCTCGACTAGCGGGGAGTTCTTC. It yields the protein CASSPSTSGEFF. This chain uses TRBV18 with TRBJ2-1; 11 bases line up with TRBD2. The CDR3 is 12 amino acids. CDR1 is KGHSH and CDR2 is LQKENI in the germline V gene. J gave up 14 bases and V 6 bases, and 6 bases lay outside the gene matches.

The chain joins TRBV27 to TRBJ1-2; tentatively, D is TRBD1 (5 bases). Germline assignment: CDR1 MNHEY and CDR2 SMNVEV (reference sequence). V gave up 5 bases and J gave up 4 bases, with 20 bases separating them. The CDR3 is 16 residues long. DNA of the CDR3: TGTGCCAGCAGTGCCGGGACGGTCGGTTATCCCTATGGCTACACCTTC. It encodes CASSAGTVGYPYGYTF.